Sequencing of this T cell receptor (beta chain) was carried out in a study of blood T cell repertoires in COVID-19. Study-level background: In each case, the material was cDNA or gDNA derived from T cells, B-cell-depleted T cells, or PBMCs.

Per the study methods: Amplifying reference gene primers gave estimates of nucleated cell counts. The table came from immunoSEQ multiplex PCR; TCRdb's copy has only in-frame clones and leaves some out. The V and J calls and the clone size are those of that table, but D and trimming were determined from the DNA. Here the sample spans 200,000 to 250,000 clones, around four fifths being singletons. CDR3 length: 13 residues. J was trimmed by 8 bases and V by 4 bases; bases with no gene match: 5. Germline V gene sequence: CDR1 MNHEY, CDR2 SVGAGI. The TCR sequence derives from a woman aged 80 or older with COVID-19, enrolled during active disease. This chain joins TRBV6-5 and TRBJ1-5, with 7 bases lining up with TRBD1. Material: peripheral blood. This chain's CDR3 is CASSSTGQKPQHF. The CDR3, as DNA: TGTGCCAGCAGTTCGACAGGGCAAAAGCCCCAGCATTTT.